What follows are 20 T cell receptor beta chains derived from one specimen sequenced in a study of graft-versus-host responses after intestinal transplantation. This table comes from immunoSEQ multiplex PCR, and its TCRdb copy is limited to in-frame clones, with some not included. The profile shows fewer than 70,000 clones, roughly 89% of them singletons. The sample consisted of bone marrow, taken less than 750 days after intestinal transplantation. These receptors all come from a human patient who received an intestinal transplant, so some T cells may come from the graft donor.

This clone has a single count. This chain links TRBV10-2 with TRBJ1-3; D might be TRBD1 (5 bases). Trimming took off 6 bases at V and 2 bases at J, with 8 bases between the two ends. The CDR3 is 13 residues long. Germline CDR1 WSHSY, CDR2 SAAADI. The CDR3 spells CASRGGPGNTIYF. The DNA of the CDR3 is TGCGCCAGCAGGGGGGGTCCTGGAAACACCATATATTTT.

The V and J genes are TRBV29-1 and TRBJ2-2, with D tentatively TRBD2 (6 bases). Trimming removed 6 bases from V and 5 bases from J, with 13 bases in between. The CDR3 sequence is 13 residues long. CDR1 is SQVTM, CDR2 ANQGSEA, per germline. The CDR3 region has the DNA TGCAGCGTGGGGGGACGGTTAACCGGGGAGCTGTTTTTT. It encodes CSVGGRLTGELFF.

The V gene is TRBV7-3, the J gene TRBJ2-6, with D unclear. V lost 2 bases and J lost 0, with 14 bases in between. The germline V gene has CDR1 SGHTA and CDR2 FQGTGA. The CDR3 has 18 residues. The CDR3 region has the DNA TGTGCCAGCAGCTTAGTAAACAGAGGTTCCTCTGGGGCCAACGTCCTGACTTTC. It is translated as CASSLVNRGSSGANVLTF. Drawing the rest from reference TRBV7-3 and TRBJ2-6, the complete variable domain is GAGVSQTPSNKVTEKGKYVELRCDPISGHTALYWYRQSLGQGPEFLIYFQGTGAADDSGLPNDRFFAVRPEGSVSTLKIQRTERGDSAVYLCASSLVNRGSSGANVLTFGAGSRLTVL.

The chain recombines TRBV2 with TRBJ2-7; a weak D match, TRBD2 (5 bases). The germline gives CDR1 SNHLY, CDR2 FYNNEI. The CDR3 is made up of 15 amino acids. V was pared by 3 bases and J by 0 bases, with 12 bases between. CDR3: CASSDTSPHSYEQYF. The DNA for the CDR3 is TGTGCCAGCAGTGATACTAGTCCCCACTCCTACGAGCAGTACTTC.

The chain carries TRBV11-3 and TRBJ2-1; D perhaps matches TRBD2 (5 bases). The CDR3 loop spans 13 amino acids. The V and J ends lost 6 bases and 7 bases respectively, with 13 bases between them. CDR1 and CDR2 from the germline V gene are SGHNT and YENEEA. CDR3 amino acids: CASSVSPGNEQFF. CDR3 bases: TGTGCCAGCAGTGTGAGTCCGGGAAATGAGCAGTTCTTC.

The chain employs TRBV6-5 and TRBJ1-3, with a possible D match to TRBD1 (5 bases). The V gene lost 0 bases and the J gene lost 2 bases, with 8 bases spanning the gap. CDR1 is MNHEY, CDR2 SVGAGI, per germline. The CDR3 contains 15 residues. The CDR3 DNA reads as TGTGCCAGCAGTTACTCGCCGGGGGCTGGAAACACCATATATTTT. It codes for CASSYSPGAGNTIYF.

The V gene is TRBV19, the J gene TRBJ2-7; D is unresolved. The V end was cut by 5 bases, the J end by 2 bases, with 13 bases between. This CDR3 is 14 amino acids long. Per germline, CDR1 LNHDA and CDR2 SQIVND (reference sequence). In DNA form, the CDR3 reads TGTGCCAGTAGTTATGGCGCCGCAGCCTACGAGCAGTACTTC. It encodes CASSYGAAAYEQYF.

The V gene is TRBV6-1, the J gene TRBJ1-1; the D is unclear. Germline-derived CDR1 and CDR2 are MNHNS and SASEGT. V was clipped by 1 base and J by 7 bases, with 16 bases between them. CDR3 length: 15 residues. The CDR3 spells CASSEGRGRRIEAFF. CDR3 bases: TGTGCCAGCAGTGAAGGCCGGGGTCGGCGGATTGAAGCTTTCTTT.

This chain joins TRBV12-2 and TRBJ2-3; TRBD2, the table's D call, lacks a check against the DNA. TRBV12-2 is flagged as a pseudogene. This CDR3 spans 15 amino acids. As DNA, the CDR3 is TGTGCAAGTCGCTTGACTAGCGGGGGGGCAGATACGCAGTATTTT. Its protein is CASRLTSGGADTQYF.

The J gene is TRBJ1-2, the V gene TRBV7-5. TRBV7-5 is a pseudogene locus. The CDR3 is 13 residues long. The CDR3 loop is CVRSKEGGKGYTF. DNA of the CDR3: TGTGTCAGAAGCAAAGAGGGGGGGAAAGGCTACACCTTC.

The genes are TRBV11-1 and TRBJ1-2; a weak D match, TRBD1 (5 bases). This CDR3 comprises 13 residues. Germline-derived CDR1 and CDR2 are SGHAT and FQDESV (reference sequence). Trimming took 1 base from V and 6 from J, leaving 9 bases between them. Here the CDR3 DNA reads TGTGCCAGCAGCTTAGGTCCAGGGAATGGCTACACCTTC. It specifies CASSLGPGNGYTF.

The CDR3: CASISGDGTQYF. The CDR3 bases are TGTGCCAGCATTAGTGGGGATGGGACCCAGTACTTC. The chain is built from TRBV27 and TRBJ2-5, with D uncertain. V dropped 7 bases and J dropped 7 bases, with 13 bases sitting between them. Germline V gene sequence: CDR1 MNHEY, CDR2 SMNVEV (reference sequence). The CDR3 has 12 amino acids.

V is TRBV10-3 and J is TRBJ2-5; TRBD2 agrees at 8 bases. The V gene end was trimmed by 0 bases and the J gene end by 10 bases; junction bases not matched to a gene: 10. This CDR3 is 15 amino acids long. Germline V gives CDR1 ENHRY, CDR2 SYGVKD. CDR3 residues: CAISESSSGGRDQYF. CDR3 nucleotide sequence: TGTGCCATCAGTGAGTCGTCGAGCGGGGGAAGAGACCAGTACTTC.

This rearrangement joins TRBV2 to TRBJ1-1; 8 positions agree with TRBD1. The length of the CDR3 is 15 residues. CDR1 is SNHLY and CDR2 is FYNNEI in the germline V gene. The trim removed 6 bases at V and 7 bases at J, leaving 13 bases unmatched. The DNA of the CDR3 is TGTGCCAGCAGGGACAGGGAGGCGGGGATGGTTGAAGCTTTCTTT. It yields the protein CASRDREAGMVEAFF.

This sequence joins TRBV18 and TRBJ1-1; 7 nucleotides match TRBD1. CDR3 length: 14 amino acids. CDR1 and CDR2 from the germline V gene are KGHSH and LQKENI. V trimming: 5 bases; J trimming: 1 base; junction bases outside the gene matches: 4. CDR3 amino acids: CASSSRGTNTEAFF. The CDR3 DNA reads as TGTGCCAGCTCATCCAGGGGGACGAACACTGAAGCTTTCTTT.

V and J are TRBV18 and TRBJ1-4; no definite D call. Trimming removed 4 bases at V and 5 bases at J, with 11 bases between. This CDR3 has 14 amino acids. CDR1 and CDR2 from the germline V gene are KGHSH and LQKENI. The CDR3 here is CASSQKQANEKLFF. The CDR3 nucleotides are TGTGCCAGCTCACAGAAGCAAGCGAATGAAAAACTGTTTTTT.

This chain uses TRBV2 with TRBJ1-5; no clear D gene. Germline assignment: CDR1 SNHLY and CDR2 FYNNEI. Trimming stripped 1 base from V and 6 bases from J, with 13 bases between. The CDR3 sequence is 15 residues long. The CDR3 protein is CASSEVNGVGQPQHF. For the CDR3, the DNA is TGTGCCAGCAGTGAAGTCAACGGGGTCGGTCAGCCCCAGCATTTT. The variable domain in full, with the rest retrieved from reference TRBV2 and TRBJ1-5, is EPEVTQTPSHQVTQMGQEVILRCVPISNHLYFYWYRQILGQKVEFLVSFYNNEISEKSEIFDDQFSVERPDGSNFTLKIRSTKLEDSAMYFCASSEVNGVGQPQHFGDGTRLSIL.

The chain combines TRBV2 with TRBJ1-4; no clear D gene. The CDR3 consists of 11 residues. Germline V gives CDR1 SNHLY, CDR2 FYNNEI. Here the CDR3 DNA reads TGTGGGGTGCTGTTGAATGAAAAACTGTTTTTT. Translation gives CGVLLNEKLFF. Filled out from reference TRBV2 and TRBJ1-4, the complete variable domain reads EPEVTQTPSHQVTQMGQEVILRCVPISNHLYFYWYRQILGQKVEFLVSFYNNEISEKSEIFDDQFSVERPDGSNFTLKIRSTKLEDSAMYFCGVLLNEKLFFGSGTQLSVL.

The chain joins TRBV12-5 to TRBJ2-2; D possibly uses TRBD1 or TRBD2 (5 bases each). CDR1 is LGHNT and CDR2 is FRNRAP in the germline V gene. This CDR3 region has 13 residues. Trimming pared 5 bases from V and 3 bases from J, leaving 7 bases between. The CDR3 spells CASGPGHTGELFF. The CDR3, as DNA: TGTGCTAGTGGTCCGGGGCACACCGGGGAGCTGTTTTTT.

The chain links TRBV6-5 to TRBJ1-4, with 9 bases aligning to TRBD1. Per germline, CDR1 MNHEY and CDR2 SVGAGI. The CDR3 loop spans 15 amino acids. Unmatched junction bases numbered 9, after V lost 6 bases and J lost 7 bases. The CDR3: CASRGTGTGREKLFF. CDR3 bases: TGTGCCAGCAGGGGTACCGGGACAGGGCGTGAAAAACTGTTTTTT.